This T cell receptor beta chain was identified in a study of blood T cell repertoires in COVID-19. The method was immunoSEQ multiplex PCR; TCRdb's version includes in-frame clones alone and lacks a portion of them. This table holds about 350,000 clones, roughly 84% found once. V lost 2 bases, J lost 4 bases, and 10 bases stayed unmatched. The CDR3 contains 19 residues. Germline assignment: CDR1 LNHNV and CDR2 YYDKDF (reference sequence). Sample: PBMCs or T cells enriched from blood (not recorded which). The source of this sequence is a woman in her 30s who had recovered from COVID-19. V is TRBV15 and J is TRBJ2-5; 16 bases map to TRBD2. The CDR3 loop reads CATSRLGTSGGAGGETQYF. CDR3 bases: TGTGCCACCAGCAGATTAGGGACTAGCGGGGGGGCCGGGGGAGAGACCCAGTACTTC.